Listed below are T cell receptor beta chains from one sample, sequenced in a study of T cell responses to AZD1222 COVID-19 vaccine. Here immunoSEQ multiplex PCR was the method, and the copy in TCRdb shows in-frame clones only, minus some. The sample includes under 130,000 clones, about 90% of them seen just once. Material: peripheral blood, obtained on day 0 of AZD1222 vaccination. Receptor source: an adult in good health. The CDR3 runs from the conserved cysteine through the conserved F or W. D genes are given only for firm matches. Expanded clones get a size class; other rows say once, few or many, or leave the size out.

TRBJ2-3	NA	TRBV9	TRBD2	TGTGCCAGCAGCACCTCACCACTAGCGGGAGTATCAGATACGCAGTATTTT	CASSTSPLAGVSDTQYF
TRBJ1-2	NA	TRBV24-1	TRBD1	TGTGCCACCAGCGGACAGGGCGGCTATGGCTACACCTTC	CATSGQGGYGYTF
TRBJ1-1	NA	TRBV4-3	NA	TGCGCCAGCAGCCAAGAGATTTGGGGTACTGAAGCTTTCTTT	CASSQEIWGTEAFF
TRBJ1-1	NA	TRBV7-2	NA	TGTGCCAGCAGCTTAGTTCCTTCCCTGAACACTGAAGCTTTCTTT	CASSLVPSLNTEAFF
TRBJ2-3	NA	TRBV18	NA	TGTGCCAGCTCACCACCAGGGACGATTCGCACCGATACGCAGTATTTT	CASSPPGTIRTDTQYF
TRBJ2-1	NA	TRBV14	NA	TGTGCCAGCAGCCAAGCGGCACAAAATGCTTGGGGAAACAATGAGCAGTTCTTC	CASSQAAQNAWGNNEQFF
TRBJ2-1	NA	TRBV6-5	NA	TGTGCCAGCAGTCTCCCCACCAATGAGCAGTTCTTC	CASSLPTNEQFF
TRBJ2-7	NA	TRBV7-2	TRBD2	TGTGCCAGCAGCGTCTCTAGCGGGGGCTACGAGCAGTACTTC	CASSVSSGGYEQYF
TRBJ2-2	NA	TRBV10-1	NA	TGCGCCAGCTCCAAGAGCATCTTAGCCGGGGAGCTGTTTTTT	CASSKSILAGELFF
TRBJ1-2	NA	TRBV18	TRBD1	TGTGCCAGCTCAGAAGGGACAGGGTTTTATGGCTACACCTTC	CASSEGTGFYGYTF
TRBJ2-7	NA	TRBV7-6	NA	TGTGCCAGCAGCCCTCGTAATGGGGGGCAGCCGGGCGAGCAGTACTTC	CASSPRNGGQPGEQYF
TRBJ2-1	once	TRBV27	NA	TGTGCCAGCAGTTTCGAGTATTCAGGCGATGAGCAGTTCTTC	CASSFEYSGDEQFF
TRBJ2-1	NA	TRBV14	NA	TGTGCCAGCAGCCAAAACAATGAGCAGTTCTTC	CASSQNNEQFF
TRBJ1-5	NA	TRBV5-1	TRBD1	TGCGCCAGCAGCTCGGGGACAGGGGGTAGCAATCAGCCCCAGCATTTT	CASSSGTGGSNQPQHF
TRBJ2-3	NA	TRBV5-4	NA	TGTGCCAGCAGCTTGGATCAGTATGCTCGGTATTTT	CASSLDQYARYF
TRBJ1-3	NA	TRBV10-1	NA	TGCGCCAGCACCCAGGGCCGAGGAAACACCATATATTTT	CASTQGRGNTIYF
TRBJ2-3	NA	TRBV7-9	NA	TGTGCCAGCAGCTTATTTGTCGGCGCAGATACGCAGTATTTT	CASSLFVGADTQYF
TRBJ2-1	NA	TRBV5-1	TRBD2	TGCGCCAGCAGCTTGGAAACCGGACTAGCGGGGCCTTACAATGAGCAGTTCTTC	CASSLETGLAGPYNEQFF
TRBJ1-6	NA	TRBV28	NA	TGTGCCAGCAGACATACTAGGGGAGATAATTCACCCCTCCACTTT	CASRHTRGDNSPLHF
TRBJ1-5	NA	TRBV7-2	NA	TGTGCCAGCAGCTTAGGACGGCAGCCCCAGCATTTT	CASSLGRQPQHF
TRBJ1-2	NA	TRBV10-2	TRBD1	TGCGCCAGCATTTCCGGGACAGGCACCCACGGCTACACCTTC	CASISGTGTHGYTF
TRBJ2-3	NA	TRBV2	NA	TGTGCCAGCAGGACGGGAGCAGATACGCAGTATTTT	CASRTGADTQYF
TRBJ1-5	NA	TRBV6-2/TRBV6-3	NA	TGTGCCAGCAGTTCATTAGAGGGTATTTGGGACAATCAGCCCCAGCATTTT	CASSSLEGIWDNQPQHF
TRBJ1-1	few	TRBV12-5	NA	TGTGCTAGTGGTCCGCCTAGTGGGGCTGAAGCTTTCTTT	CASGPPSGAEAFF
TRBJ2-1	once	TRBV6-5	TRBD2	TGTGCCAGCAGTTCCACTGGACTAGCGGGAAGGAGAGAGCAGTTCTTC	CASSSTGLAGRREQFF
TRBJ2-2	NA	TRBV7-6	TRBD2	TGTGCCAGCAGCTTAGGCGGGGGGGCTAGCACCGGGGAGCTGTTTTTT	CASSLGGGASTGELFF
TRBJ1-1	NA	TRBV19	NA	TGTGCCAGTAGTATATTAGAGGGGAGGTCTGAAGCTTTCTTT	CASSILEGRSEAFF
TRBJ1-5	NA	TRBV28	NA	TGTGCCACCAAGGGGACGTCGAATCAGCCCCAGCATTTT	CATKGTSNQPQHF
TRBJ2-1	NA	TRBV27	NA	TGTGCCAGCAGGACTAGTTGGGATGAGCAGTTCTTC	CASRTSWDEQFF
TRBJ2-7	NA	TRBV3-1/TRBV3-2	NA	TGTGCCAGCAGCCAAGGAGGGTACGAGCAGTACTTC	CASSQGGYEQYF
TRBJ2-6	NA	TRBV7-7	NA	TGTGCTAGCAGCCCTGAATACTCTGGGGCCAACGTCCTGACTTTC	CASSPEYSGANVLTF
TRBJ2-3	NA	TRBV28	NA	TGTGCCAGCAGTTTTACAGTTTCCACAGATACGCAGTATTTT	CASSFTVSTDTQYF
TRBJ2-1	NA	TRBV18	TRBD2	TGTGCCAGCTCACCACTAGCGGGACCTTACAATGAGCAGTTCTTC	CASSPLAGPYNEQFF
TRBJ2-2	NA	TRBV27	NA	TGTGCCAGCAGTCGCACATACACCGGGGAGCTGTTTTTT	CASSRTYTGELFF
TRBJ1-3	NA	TRBV11-3	NA	TGTGCCAGCAGCGCGTACAGGGAACACGGAAACACCATATATTTT	CASSAYREHGNTIYF
TRBJ1-5	NA	TRBV2	NA	TGTGCCAGCAGAGGCAGTCACAATCAGCCCCAGCATTTT	CASRGSHNQPQHF
TRBJ2-7	NA	TRBV6-5	TRBD1	TGTGCCAGCAGCCCGGGACAGGGTTCCGACGAGCAGTACTTC	CASSPGQGSDEQYF
TRBJ2-1	NA	TRBV6-4	TRBD2	TGTGCCAGCAGTGACTCCGCGGGGGGGCGGTACAATGAGCAGTTCTTC	CASSDSAGGRYNEQFF
TRBJ1-2	NA	TRBV6-5	NA	TGTGCCAGCAGTAAGCCGTCGTCTTCCTATGGCTACACCTTC	CASSKPSSSYGYTF
TRBJ1-2	few	TRBV6-2/TRBV6-3	NA	TGTGCCAGCAGTCGCCAGCAGGGGAACTATGGCTACACCTTC	CASSRQQGNYGYTF
TRBJ1-1	NA	TRBV9	NA	TGTGCCAGCAGCGTAGCTAACATTGGGGACATGAACACTGAAGCTTTCTTT	CASSVANIGDMNTEAFF
TRBJ2-5	NA	TRBV6-6	NA	TGTGCCAGCAGTTACCTGCGAGAGACCCAGTACTTC	CASSYLRETQYF
TRBJ2-1	once	TRBV5-1	TRBD1	TGCGCCAGCAGCTTGACGGGACAGGTCTACAATGAGCAGTTCTTC	CASSLTGQVYNEQFF
TRBJ2-1	NA	TRBV7-2	NA	TGTGCCAGCAGCTTAATGGGCGGAAGCTCCTACAATGAGCAGTTCTTC	CASSLMGGSSYNEQFF
TRBJ1-6	few	TRBV2	TRBD1	TGTGCCAGCACTGGCAGGGGGGGTTCACCCCTCCACTTT	CASTGRGGSPLHF
TRBJ2-7	NA	TRBV6-5	TRBD1	TGTGCCAGCAGGTACCGGACAGGGGCGAGTTACGAGCAGTACTTC	CASRYRTGASYEQYF